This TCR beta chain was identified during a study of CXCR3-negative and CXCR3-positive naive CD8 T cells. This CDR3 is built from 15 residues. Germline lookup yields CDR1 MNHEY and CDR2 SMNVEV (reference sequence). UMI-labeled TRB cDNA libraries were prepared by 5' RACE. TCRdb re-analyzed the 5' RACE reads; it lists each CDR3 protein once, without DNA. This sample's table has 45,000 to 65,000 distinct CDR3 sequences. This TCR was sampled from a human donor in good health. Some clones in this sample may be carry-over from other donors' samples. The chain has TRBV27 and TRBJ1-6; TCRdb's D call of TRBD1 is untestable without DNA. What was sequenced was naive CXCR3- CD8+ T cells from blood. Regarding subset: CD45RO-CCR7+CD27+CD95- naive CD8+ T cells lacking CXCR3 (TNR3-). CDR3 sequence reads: CASSPSGTGYSPLHF.